This TCR beta chain appears in the sequencing data of a study of CD8+CD57+ T cells in acquired aplastic anemia. The TCR beta profiling, which covered VDJ combination and CDR3 sequence, was carried out using genomic DNA as the template. TCRdb independently ran MiXCR on the reads; one entry per CDR3 protein. The table includes just over 400,000 distinct CDR3 sequences, 55% to 70% detected once. The CDR3 covers 15 residues. V lost 6 bases, J lost 0 bases, and 9 bases lay in between. Material: sorted CD4+, CD8+, or CD8+CD57+ T cells (not recorded which) from PBMCs. The receptor's source is a human donor in good health, serving as a control. The chain recombines TRBV12-3 or TRBV12-4 with TRBJ2-6; TRBD1 might be the D (6 bases). CDR3 bases: TGTGCCAGCAGCCAGGGGTCCTCTGGGGCCAACGTCCTGACTTTC. It specifies CASSQGSSGANVLTF.